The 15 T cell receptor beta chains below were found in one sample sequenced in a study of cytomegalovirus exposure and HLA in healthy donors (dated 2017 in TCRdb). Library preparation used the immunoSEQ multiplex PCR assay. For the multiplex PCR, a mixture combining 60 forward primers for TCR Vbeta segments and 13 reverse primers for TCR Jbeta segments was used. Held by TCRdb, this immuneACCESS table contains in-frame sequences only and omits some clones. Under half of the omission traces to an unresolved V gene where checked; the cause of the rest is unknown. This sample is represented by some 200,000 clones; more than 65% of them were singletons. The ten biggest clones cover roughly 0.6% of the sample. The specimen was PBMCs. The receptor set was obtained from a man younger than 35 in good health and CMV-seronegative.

The DNA of the CDR3 is TGCGCCAGCAGCCGGGACAACTTGGAAAAACTGTTTTTT. Amino acids: CASSRDNLEKLFF. The genes are TRBV5-1 and TRBJ1-4; tentative D call: TRBD1 (6 bases). Trimming removed 4 bases at V and 8 bases at J, with 12 bases between. CDR1 and CDR2 from the germline V gene are SGHRS and YFSETQ. This CDR3 is built from 13 residues. Drawing the rest from reference TRBV5-1 and TRBJ1-4, the complete variable domain is KAGVTQTPRYLIKTRGQQVTLSCSPISGHRSVSWYQQTPGQGLQFLFEYFSETQRNKGNFPGRFSGRQFSNSRSEMNVSTLELGDSALYLCASSRDNLEKLFFGSGTQLSVL.

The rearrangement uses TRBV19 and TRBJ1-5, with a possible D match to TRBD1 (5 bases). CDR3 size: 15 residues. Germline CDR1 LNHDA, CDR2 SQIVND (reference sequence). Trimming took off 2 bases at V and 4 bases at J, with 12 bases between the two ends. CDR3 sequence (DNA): TGTGCCAGTAGTATATGGGGCACCCTTAATCAGCCCCAGCATTTT. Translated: CASSIWGTLNQPQHF.

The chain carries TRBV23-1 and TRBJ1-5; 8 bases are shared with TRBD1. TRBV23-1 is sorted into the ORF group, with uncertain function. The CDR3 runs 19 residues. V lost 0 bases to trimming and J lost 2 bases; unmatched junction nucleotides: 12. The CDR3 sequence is CASSQSPLGQGACNQPQHF. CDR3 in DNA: TGCGCCAGCAGTCAATCCCCCTTAGGACAGGGAGCTTGCAATCAGCCCCAGCATTTT.

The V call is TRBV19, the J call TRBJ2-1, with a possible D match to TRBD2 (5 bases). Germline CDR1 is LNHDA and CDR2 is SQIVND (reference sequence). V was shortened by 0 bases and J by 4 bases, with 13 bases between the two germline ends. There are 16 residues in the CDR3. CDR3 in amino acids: CASSIDLGNLYNEQFF. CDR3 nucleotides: TGTGCCAGTAGTATAGATCTCGGGAACTTGTACAATGAGCAGTTCTTC.

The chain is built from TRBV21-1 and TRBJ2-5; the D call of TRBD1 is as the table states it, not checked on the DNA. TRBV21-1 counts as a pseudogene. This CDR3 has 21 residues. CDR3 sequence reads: CASSKVAVRGQGVSGQETQYF. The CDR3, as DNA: TGTGCCAGCAGCAAAGTGGCAGTGAGGGGACAGGGTGTTTCGGGACAAGAGACCCAGTACTTC.

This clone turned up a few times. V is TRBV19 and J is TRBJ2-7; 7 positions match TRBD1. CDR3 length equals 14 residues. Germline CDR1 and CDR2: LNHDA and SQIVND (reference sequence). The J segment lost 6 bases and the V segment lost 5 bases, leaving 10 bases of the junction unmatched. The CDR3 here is CASSSGQEAREQYF. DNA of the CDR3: TGTGCCAGTAGTTCCGGACAGGAGGCACGCGAGCAGTACTTC.

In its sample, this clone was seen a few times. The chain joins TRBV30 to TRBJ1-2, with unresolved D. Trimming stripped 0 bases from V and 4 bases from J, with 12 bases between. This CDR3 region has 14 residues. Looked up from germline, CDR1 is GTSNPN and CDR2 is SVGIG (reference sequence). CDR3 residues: CAWSVGGQSYGYTF. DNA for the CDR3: TGTGCCTGGAGTGTGGGCGGGCAGAGCTATGGCTACACCTTC.

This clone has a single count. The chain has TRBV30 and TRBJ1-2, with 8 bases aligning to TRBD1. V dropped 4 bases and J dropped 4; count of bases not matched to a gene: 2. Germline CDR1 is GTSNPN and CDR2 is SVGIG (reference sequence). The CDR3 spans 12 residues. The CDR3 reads CAWNRGGYGYTF. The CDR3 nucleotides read TGTGCCTGGAACAGGGGGGGCTATGGCTACACCTTC.

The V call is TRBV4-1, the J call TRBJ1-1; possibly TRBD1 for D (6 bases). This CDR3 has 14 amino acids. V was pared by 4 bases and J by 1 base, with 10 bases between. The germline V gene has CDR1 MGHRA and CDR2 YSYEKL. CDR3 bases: TGCGCCAGCAGCCTCTCACAGGGGAACACTGAAGCTTTCTTT. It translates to CASSLSQGNTEAFF.

In DNA form, the CDR3 reads TGTGCCAGCAGTTTTTCGGGGAACTATGGCTACACCTTC. Encoded protein: CASSFSGNYGYTF. The V call is TRBV27, the J call TRBJ1-2; unclear D gene. Germline V CDR1 and CDR2: MNHEY, SMNVEV (reference sequence). The CDR3 is made up of 13 amino acids. The V end was cut by 3 bases, the J end by 2 bases, with 7 bases between.

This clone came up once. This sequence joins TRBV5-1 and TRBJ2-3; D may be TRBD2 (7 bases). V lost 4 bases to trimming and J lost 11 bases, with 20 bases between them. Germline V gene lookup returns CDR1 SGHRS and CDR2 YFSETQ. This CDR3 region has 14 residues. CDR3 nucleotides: TGCGCCAGCAGCATTGGGGGGGTTGCACAGGGGCAGTATTTT. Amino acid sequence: CASSIGGVAQGQYF.

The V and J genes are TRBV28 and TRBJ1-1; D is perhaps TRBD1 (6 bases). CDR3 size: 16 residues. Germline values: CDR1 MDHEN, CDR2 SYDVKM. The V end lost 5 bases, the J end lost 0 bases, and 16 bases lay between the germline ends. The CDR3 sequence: CASSPPGATMNTEAFF. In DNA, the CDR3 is TGTGCCAGCAGTCCTCCAGGGGCTACCATGAACACTGAAGCTTTCTTT.

The CDR3 nucleotides are TGTGCCAGCAGCTTAGCGGGGGCCCTACCTTCCTACAATGAGCAGTTCTTC. Its translation is CASSLAGALPSYNEQFF. The chain joins TRBV7-9 to TRBJ2-1, with a tentative D call TRBD1 (6 bases). Germline CDR1 is SEHNR and CDR2 is FQNEAQ (reference sequence). V lost 0 bases and J lost 1, with 13 bases in between. The CDR3 runs to 17 residues. Full variable domain (outside the CDR3, taken from reference TRBV7-9 and TRBJ2-1): DTGVSQNPRHKITKRGQNVTFRCDPISEHNRLYWYRQTLGQGPEFLTYFQNEAQLEKSRLLSDRFSAERPKGSFSTLEIQRTEQGDSAMYLCASSLAGALPSYNEQFFGPGTRLTVL.

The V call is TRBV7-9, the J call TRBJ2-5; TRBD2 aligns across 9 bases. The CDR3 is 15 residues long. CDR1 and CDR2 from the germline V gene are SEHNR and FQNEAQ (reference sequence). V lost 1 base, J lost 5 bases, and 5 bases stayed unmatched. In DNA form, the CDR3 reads TGTGCCAGCAGCTTAGTCCTAGCGGGAACGGAGACCCAGTACTTC. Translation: CASSLVLAGTETQYF.

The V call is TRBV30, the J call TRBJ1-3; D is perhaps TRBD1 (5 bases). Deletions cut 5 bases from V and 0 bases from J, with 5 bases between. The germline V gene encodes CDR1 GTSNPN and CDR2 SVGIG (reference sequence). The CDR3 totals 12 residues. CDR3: CAWDSSGNTIYF. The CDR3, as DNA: TGTGCCTGGGACAGCTCTGGAAACACCATATATTTT. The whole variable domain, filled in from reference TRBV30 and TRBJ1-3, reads SQTIHQWPATLVQPVGSPLSLECTVEGTSNPNLYWYRQAAGRGLQLLFYSVGIGQISSEVPQNLSASRPQDRQFILSSKKLLLSDSGFYLCAWDSSGNTIYFGEGSWLTVV.